This passage covers 14 T cell receptor beta chains from one sample sequenced in a study of cytomegalovirus exposure and HLA in healthy donors. PCR primers comprised 60 Vbeta and 13 Jbeta primers. Some clones are missing from TCRdb's copy, which holds only in-frame ones; the method was immunoSEQ multiplex PCR. The data contain about 200,000 clones, 75% to 90% of them singletons. The sample consisted of PBMCs. These receptors originate from a woman aged 40 to 49 in good health and CMV-seronegative.

The genes are TRBV7-7 and TRBJ2-1; 7 positions match TRBD2. CDR1 is SSHAT and CDR2 is FNYEAQ in the germline V gene (reference sequence). After removal of 1 base from V and 8 bases from J, the junction contained 8 bases not matched to a gene. The CDR3 extends over 15 amino acids. CDR3 nucleotide sequence: TGTGCCAGCAGCTTAGGTGCGACTAGCTTCGATGAGCAGTTCTTC. Protein: CASSLGATSFDEQFF.

The genes are TRBV28 and TRBJ2-7; D ambiguous. Deletions cut 1 base from V and 2 bases from J, with 9 bases between. Germline CDR1 and CDR2: MDHEN and SYDVKM. The CDR3 has 14 residues. CDR3 sequence: CASSLFGGTYEQYF. The CDR3 DNA reads as TGTGCCAGCAGTTTATTCGGCGGCACCTACGAGCAGTACTTC.

This clone ranks as medium-sized. This chain connects TRBV7-9 to TRBJ1-2; D is ambiguous. V lost 6 bases and J lost 5, with 13 bases in between. The CDR3 covers 13 residues. Germline CDR1 is SEHNR and CDR2 is FQNEAQ (reference sequence). The CDR3 sequence is CASRDSLKYGYTF. DNA for the CDR3: TGTGCCAGCAGGGACTCTCTTAAGTATGGCTACACCTTC.

The chain combines TRBV2 with TRBJ1-5, with D unresolved. This CDR3 region has 14 residues. Trimming pared 5 bases from V and 5 bases from J, leaving 13 bases between. In germline, CDR1 is SNHLY, CDR2 FYNNEI. In nucleotides, the CDR3 is TGTGCCAGCAGTTTAGATCGGGGTGATCAGCCCCAGCATTTT. Protein product: CASSLDRGDQPQHF.

The V gene is TRBV4-1, the J gene TRBJ1-3, with a weak D call TRBD1 (5 bases). CDR1 and CDR2 from the germline V gene are MGHRA and YSYEKL. CDR3 length: 15 residues. V was trimmed by 3 bases and J by 5 bases, leaving 14 bases between them. DNA for the CDR3: TGCGCCAGCAGCCACCCAGGGATTTCGCGAAACACCATATATTTT. Its translation: CASSHPGISRNTIYF.

This chain joins TRBV18 and TRBJ1-1; D uncertain. The V end lost 0 bases, the J end lost 5 bases, and 10 bases lay between the germline ends. The CDR3 has 14 residues. CDR1 and CDR2 (germline): KGHSH, LQKENI. The CDR3 coding sequence is TGTGCCAGCTCACCACCGGCAGGAGGTACTGAAGCTTTCTTT. Its protein is CASSPPAGGTEAFF.

The rearrangement uses TRBV21-1 and TRBJ2-7; the DNA was not compared with TRBD2, the D call given in the table. TRBV21-1 is recorded as a pseudogene. The CDR3 is made up of 17 amino acids. The CDR3 is CASSRRLAGGFGNEQYF. In nucleotides, the CDR3 is TGTGCCAGCAGCCGGCGACTAGCGGGAGGGTTCGGCAACGAGCAGTACTTC.

This clone was seen more than once but under ten times. The gene calls are TRBV5-1 and TRBJ2-7; 12 bases agree with TRBD1. CDR3 length: 17 amino acids. V lost 0 bases, J lost 2 bases, and 6 bases stayed unmatched. CDR1 is SGHRS and CDR2 is YFSETQ in the germline V gene. The CDR3 nucleotides are TGCGCCAGCAGCTTGGCCTCCGGGACAGGGGGCACCTACGAGCAGTACTTC. It translates to CASSLASGTGGTYEQYF.

V and J are TRBV11-2 and TRBJ2-1, with D perhaps TRBD1 (6 bases). Between the trimmed V and J ends, which lost 4 bases and 4 bases, there was a span of 14 bases. Germline lookup yields CDR1 SGHAT and CDR2 FQNNGV. The CDR3 consists of 15 residues. Written as DNA, the CDR3 is TGTGCCAGCAGCTCCACAGGGCTACTATACAATGAGCAGTTCTTC. It translates to CASSSTGLLYNEQFF.

This clone came up once. This chain joins TRBV11-2 and TRBJ1-2; D unclear. Between the trimmed V and J ends, which lost 5 bases and 0 bases, there was a span of 16 bases. The CDR3 totals 16 residues. CDR1 and CDR2 from the germline V gene are SGHAT and FQNNGV. This CDR3 reads CASSPIIQNSNYGYTF. The CDR3 region has the DNA TGTGCCAGCAGCCCCATAATACAGAATTCTAACTATGGCTACACCTTC.

This chain connects TRBV6-1 to TRBJ2-7; 8 bases are a match to TRBD2. V was clipped by 2 bases and J by 4 bases; unmatched bases: 10. The CDR3 has 16 amino acids. CDR1 and CDR2 (germline): MNHNS, SASEGT. The CDR3 coding sequence is TGTGCCAGCAGTGAACTCGCCGGGAGGGCCCGTTACGAGCAGTACTTC. Translation gives CASSELAGRARYEQYF.

The CDR3 region is CASSFGDRAYEQYF. CDR3 coding DNA: TGTGCCAGCAGTTTTGGGGACAGGGCTTACGAGCAGTACTTC. V usage is TRBV6-6 and J usage is TRBJ2-5; 9 nucleotides line up with TRBD1. The assigned J gene may be wrong: the sequence end matches TRBJ2-7 better. The CDR3 has 14 residues. CDR1 is MNHNY, CDR2 SVGAGI, per germline (reference sequence).

The J gene is TRBJ2-7, the V gene TRBV2, with 7 bases fitting TRBD1. Germline trimming cut 3 bases from V and 2 bases from J; bases unmatched to any gene: 4. Germline values: CDR1 SNHLY, CDR2 FYNNEI. This CDR3 spans 14 amino acids. CDR3 coding DNA: TGTGCCAGCAGTGAGCAAGGACAGGCCTACGAGCAGTACTTC. Protein product: CASSEQGQAYEQYF.

This chain uses TRBV6-1 with TRBJ2-7; 9 positions agree with TRBD1. V dropped 6 bases and J dropped 5; count of bases not matched to a gene: 5. There are 13 residues in the CDR3. Germline assignment: CDR1 MNHNS and CDR2 SASEGT. The CDR3 region has the DNA TGTGCCAGCAGGTGGACAGGGGTGGACGAGCAGTACTTC. Its translation is CASRWTGVDEQYF.